This T cell receptor beta chain is from a study of early T cells in non-severe SARS-CoV-2 infection listed by TCRdb under 2021. Notes on the research overall: Because TCR sequencing was done on bulk RNA from unsorted whole blood, the alpha and beta chains could not be paired. The full study reports these points: VDJdb matching was skewed toward anti-spike CD8 responses and likely underestimated virus-specific expansions by missing private and CD4 specificities.

Set within a cohort of healthcare workers in London, UK, this nested case-control study involved weekly PCR testing of nasopharyngeal swabs along with blood sampling. Healthcare workers were enrolled in the week of the UK lockdown, from 23 to 31 March 2020, and were followed every week for up to roughly 16 weeks. Trimming removed 6 bases from V and 3 bases from J; the gene matches leave 15 bases unexplained. Per the germline V gene, SQVTM is the CDR1 and ANQGSEA is the CDR2. The CDR3 runs 19 residues from the cysteine to the phenylalanine. Only the CDR3 DNA stays, 57 bases, in frame from base 1. This clonotype was counted only a few times. No antigen is known for it. No qualities accompany the bases; no much larger clone lies one base away. Library preparation employed 5' RACE. The sequencer listed for this sample is NextSeq 500. The TCR library protocol attached unique molecular identifiers to individual cDNA molecules to correct for sequencing error and PCR bias. Both TCR alpha and beta chains were sequenced, and tight co-correlation was observed between alpha and beta sequence abundances in each sample. In the original analysis: Decombinator V4 was used to perform V gene, J gene and CDR3 annotation of TCR sequences. Expanded TCRs were defined as changing significantly between any two time points under a Poisson model with p below 0.0001. TCR abundances were normalised to the total number of TCRs sequenced in each sample and reported as counts per million. TRAV1-2 paired with TRAJ12, TRAJ20 or TRAJ33 defined MAIT TCRs, while TRAV10 paired with TRAJ18 defined iNKT TCRs. VDJdb, accessed 1 November 2021, was searched for CMV, EBV and SARS-CoV-2 annotated TCRs, excluding TCRs annotated for multiple antigens. Using fastp at Q25 and MiXCR, TCRdb reprocessed the public reads and kept productive beta chains. Each entry merges the rows of one CDR3 protein and shows their most common DNA and genes. For this entry, the V and J calls and clone size follow TCRdb and not the study's own pipeline. Recorded for this sample are tens of thousands of distinct CDR3 sequences; around 5.6% of them occurred a single time. Of the sample, just under 8% falls within the top ten clones.

The V gene is TRBV29-1 and the J gene is TRBJ2-3, with TRBD2 matching 16 junction bases. The material sequenced was whole blood. The sequence was obtained from an adult who was a healthcare worker with PCR-confirmed SARS-CoV-2 infection or an uninfected control (not recorded which). Here the CDR3 is given as CSVAGTSGRAGASTDTQYF. The base sequence is TGCAGCGTCGCCGGGACTAGCGGGAGGGCCGGAGCTTCAACAGATACGCAGTATTTT.